Presented here are 28 T cell receptor beta chains from one specimen sequenced in a study of shared clonotypes between healthy human individuals. Sequenced by immunoSEQ multiplex PCR; TCRdb stores in-frame clones only, minus some. This sample carries millions of clones, more than 90% of them seen once, and the ten largest clones take over 0.12%. Source material: naive CD4+ T cells sorted from blood. The subset here: CD45RA+ positively selected. The source of these receptors is a man younger than 35 in good health.

The chain combines TRBV27 with TRBJ1-4; 7 positions agree with TRBD1. The CDR3 length is 15 residues. Looked up from germline, CDR1 is MNHEY and CDR2 is SMNVEV (reference sequence). V shed 9 bases, J shed 8 bases, and the junction held 15 bases outside the gene matches. The CDR3 DNA follows: TGTGCCAGTCAGGGGGACGGCCGTCTTGGCGAAAAACTGTTTTTT. It encodes CASQGDGRLGEKLFF.

The chain carries TRBV6-6 and TRBJ2-5; D not resolved. The J call may not be correct, given that the DNA end is closer to TRBJ2-7. The CDR3 has 12 amino acids. Germline CDR1 and CDR2: MNHNY and SVGAGI (reference sequence). CDR3 in DNA: TGTGCCAGCAGTTCCCCCGGGTACGAGCAGTACTTC. It codes for CASSSPGYEQYF.

The rearrangement links TRBV19 to TRBJ2-5; 7 bases are a match to TRBD1. The CDR3 spans 14 residues. Germline CDR1 reads LNHDA; CDR2 reads SQIVND (reference sequence). V was pared by 3 bases and J by 2 bases, with 3 bases of the junction left unmatched. The chain's CDR3 is CASSMGQNQETQYF. The CDR3, as DNA: TGTGCCAGTAGTATGGGACAGAATCAAGAGACCCAGTACTTC.

The V call is TRBV19, the J call TRBJ1-5; D uncertain. This CDR3 spans 14 amino acids. Trimming cost V 5 bases and J 3 bases, with 11 bases left between them. Germline CDR1 is LNHDA and CDR2 is SQIVND (reference sequence). Here the CDR3 DNA reads TGTGCCAGTAGTCATGACGGCCCCAATCAGCCCCAGCATTTT. It codes for CASSHDGPNQPQHF.

This clone was seen once. The chain has TRBV30 and TRBJ1-6, with a possible D match to TRBD1 (5 bases). The CDR3 consists of 14 residues. The V gene lost 5 bases and the J gene lost 8 bases, with 16 bases spanning the gap. From germline, CDR1 is GTSNPN and CDR2 SVGIG (reference sequence). In nucleotides, the CDR3 is TGTGCCTGGTCCCGGACGGGAGGGGATTCACCCCTCCACTTT. This sequence encodes CAWSRTGGDSPLHF. Complete variable domain (other parts from reference TRBV30 and TRBJ1-6): SQTIHQWPATLVQPVGSPLSLECTVEGTSNPNLYWYRQAAGRGLQLLFYSVGIGQISSEVPQNLSASRPQDRQFILSSKKLLLSDSGFYLCAWSRTGGDSPLHFGNGTRLTVT.

The chain is built from TRBV7-6 and TRBJ2-3; the D gene is possibly TRBD2 (5 bases). Trimming took off 8 bases at V and 5 bases at J, with 20 bases between the two ends. Germline lookup yields CDR1 SGHVS and CDR2 FNYEAQ. The CDR3 runs 15 residues. The CDR3 loop reads CASSSDPRRGDTQYF. The CDR3 DNA sequence: TGTGCCAGCTCCTCAGACCCTCGCCGGGGAGATACGCAGTATTTT.

The rearrangement uses TRBV19 and TRBJ2-7, with no clear D. CDR1 is LNHDA, CDR2 SQIVND, per germline (reference sequence). The V end lost 4 bases, the J end lost 1 base, and 11 bases lay between the germline ends. The CDR3 sequence is 14 residues long. The CDR3 sequence: CASSTQPTSYEQYF. In DNA form, the CDR3 reads TGTGCCAGTAGTACCCAACCCACGTCCTACGAGCAGTACTTC. Filled out from reference TRBV19 and TRBJ2-7, the complete variable domain reads DGGITQSPKYLFRKEGQNVTLSCEQNLNHDAMYWYRQDPGQGLRLIYYSQIVNDFQKGDIAEGYSVSREKKESFPLTVTSAQKNPTAFYLCASSTQPTSYEQYFGPGTRLTVT.

The chain uses TRBV6-6 and TRBJ2-5; D may be TRBD1 (5 bases). The germline V gene encodes CDR1 MNHNY and CDR2 SVGAGI (reference sequence). The CDR3 is 13 amino acids. V shed 6 bases and J shed 5 bases, with 13 bases lying between them. CDR3 sequence: CASSYVGRETQYF. The DNA for the CDR3 is TGTGCCAGCAGCTACGTGGGGCGGGAGACCCAGTACTTC.

In regard to this clone: Other DNA sequences from this sample encode an identical CDR3 as well. V is TRBV7-2 and J is TRBJ2-7; 13 nucleotides agree with TRBD2. Germline assignment: CDR1 SGHTA and CDR2 FQGNSA. J lost 7 bases, V lost 5 bases, and 8 bases had no gene match. The CDR3 loop spans 15 amino acids. Here the CDR3 DNA reads TGTGCCAGCAGCCCGAGACTAGCGGGAGGTGGAGAGCAGTACTTC. Its protein product is CASSPRLAGGGEQYF.

J is TRBJ1-1 and V is TRBV4-1; 8 positions agree with TRBD1. CDR1 is MGHRA and CDR2 is YSYEKL in the germline V gene. The CDR3 is 16 amino acids. Trimming removed 0 bases from V and 5 bases from J; junction bases left unmatched: 8. The CDR3 DNA reads as TGCGCCAGCAGCCAAGATTGGGCCAGGGGGCAAACTGAAGCTTTCTTT. This codes for CASSQDWARGQTEAFF.

The rearrangement joins TRBV27 to TRBJ1-2; the D is unclear. This CDR3 spans 15 amino acids. Between the trimmed V and J ends, which lost 10 bases and 1 base, there was a span of 19 bases. The germline CDR1 and CDR2 sequences are MNHEY and SMNVEV (reference sequence). The CDR3 loop is CATKAREGHNYGYTF. The DNA for the CDR3 is TGTGCCACCAAAGCCCGAGAGGGCCATAACTATGGCTACACCTTC.

J is TRBJ1-6 and V is TRBV6-1; 7 nucleotides agree with TRBD1. The CDR3 is 18 residues long. Looked up from germline, CDR1 is MNHNS and CDR2 is SASEGT. V lost 3 bases, J lost 0 bases, and 8 bases stayed unmatched. The CDR3: CASSDRRQGSSYNSPLHF. For the CDR3, the DNA is TGTGCCAGCAGTGACAGGAGACAGGGCAGCTCCTATAATTCACCCCTCCACTTT.

The gene calls are TRBV1 and TRBJ1-1. TRBV1 is listed as a pseudogene. The CDR3 totals 15 residues. In DNA form, the CDR3 reads TGCACCAGCAGCCAAGATTCTAAGCGGGGGTCTGAAGCTTTCTTT. Protein product: CTSSQDSKRGSEAFF.

The rearrangement joins TRBV28 to TRBJ1-5; tentatively, D is TRBD1 (5 bases). CDR3 size: 14 residues. Germline CDR1 is MDHEN and CDR2 is SYDVKM. Trimming removed 7 bases from V and 3 bases from J, with 13 bases in between. The CDR3 here is CASTSGFVNQPQHF. CDR3 nucleotides: TGTGCCAGCACCTCAGGGTTTGTCAATCAGCCCCAGCATTTT.

The chain uses TRBV18 and TRBJ2-5; 9 bases align to TRBD1. This CDR3 is built from 15 residues. Germline CDR1 reads KGHSH; CDR2 reads LQKENI. V lost 3 bases and J lost 3; bases outside the gene matches: 5. CDR3 protein: CASSPTGTGKETQYF. CDR3 DNA sequence: TGTGCCAGCTCACCCACCGGGACAGGGAAAGAGACCCAGTACTTC.

The chain couples TRBV10-3 to TRBJ2-5, with TRBD2 matching over 8 bases. The CDR3 consists of 13 residues. V gave up 7 bases and J gave up 7 bases; unmatched junction bases: 8. Germline V gene lookup returns CDR1 ENHRY and CDR2 SYGVKD. CDR3 residues: CAIKLAGDGTQYF. The CDR3 DNA sequence: TGTGCCATCAAGCTAGCGGGTGATGGGACCCAGTACTTC.

V is TRBV28 and J is TRBJ1-1; tentatively, D is TRBD1 (5 bases). CDR1 is MDHEN and CDR2 is SYDVKM in the germline V gene. The CDR3 runs 11 residues. V was shortened by 10 bases and J by 4 bases, with 10 bases between the two germline ends. CDR3 nucleotide sequence: TGTGCCACCACGGGGGGCACTGAAGCTTTCTTT. Its translation: CATTGGTEAFF.

The J gene is TRBJ1-4, the V gene TRBV7-2; D not certain. CDR1 SGHTA and CDR2 FQGNSA come from the germline V gene. The CDR3 sequence is 14 residues long. Trimming removed 4 bases from V and 8 bases from J, with 14 bases in between. Written as DNA, the CDR3 is TGTGCCAGCAGCTCTTCAGGTGGCGGCGAAAAACTGTTTTTT. It encodes CASSSSGGGEKLFF.

The rearrangement joins TRBV7-8 to TRBJ1-3; no definite D call. This CDR3 contains 15 residues. Looked up from germline, CDR1 is SGHVS and CDR2 is FQNEAQ. The ends were cut back, 1 base at V and 2 bases at J, with 9 bases in the middle. The CDR3 DNA reads TGTGCCAGCAGCTTAGGAAGAGAAGCTGGAAACACCATATATTTT. Translating gives CASSLGREAGNTIYF.

This sequence joins TRBV5-1 and TRBJ2-1; D tentatively reads TRBD1 or TRBD2 (5 bases each). CDR3 length equals 14 residues. V gave up 7 bases and J gave up 3 bases, with 14 bases separating them. Germline V gene lookup returns CDR1 SGHRS and CDR2 YFSETQ. Here the CDR3 DNA reads TGCGCCAGCGCAGGGACCACCTTCTACAATGAGCAGTTCTTC. Translation gives CASAGTTFYNEQFF. The full variable domain, completed using reference TRBV5-1 and TRBJ2-1, is KAGVTQTPRYLIKTRGQQVTLSCSPISGHRSVSWYQQTPGQGLQFLFEYFSETQRNKGNFPGRFSGRQFSNSRSEMNVSTLELGDSALYLCASAGTTFYNEQFFGPGTRLTVL.

V is TRBV2 and J is TRBJ2-5, with D perhaps TRBD1 (6 bases). The CDR3 contains 12 residues. The ends were cut back, 6 bases at V and 5 bases at J, with 10 bases in the middle. Germline lookup yields CDR1 SNHLY and CDR2 FYNNEI. The chain's CDR3 is CASRYRAETQYF. For the CDR3, the DNA is TGTGCCAGCAGGTACAGGGCTGAGACCCAGTACTTC.

This clone was seen just once. The V and J genes are TRBV28 and TRBJ2-6, with unresolved D. V was cut by 6 bases and J by 0 bases, with 12 bases left in between. From germline, CDR1 is MDHEN and CDR2 SYDVKM. The CDR3 loop spans 16 amino acids. CDR3 nucleotide sequence: TGTGCCAGCAGCCGGATGTGGGACTCTGGGGCCAACGTCCTGACTTTC. Residues: CASSRMWDSGANVLTF.

This chain uses TRBV19 with TRBJ2-2; 8 nucleotides line up with TRBD2. Per the germline V gene, CDR1 is LNHDA and CDR2 is SQIVND (reference sequence). This CDR3 region has 17 residues. V was pared by 1 base and J by 5 bases, with 9 bases of the junction left unmatched. The CDR3 DNA reads as TGTGCCAGTAGTATAGGCGGGCTAGCGGGTAGTACCGGGGAGCTGTTTTTT. Translated: CASSIGGLAGSTGELFF.

The CDR3 reads CASSEQGGEKLFF. The DNA of the CDR3 is TGCGCCAGCAGTGAGCAGGGCGGCGAAAAACTGTTTTTT. This chain links TRBV10-2 with TRBJ1-4, with a weak D call TRBD1 (5 bases). Between the trimmed V and J ends, which lost 2 bases and 8 bases, there was a span of 9 bases. The CDR3 extends over 13 amino acids. Germline V gene data show CDR1 as WSHSY and CDR2 as SAAADI.

In DNA, the CDR3 is TGCGCCAGCAGCTTGGATGGCGGCTACACCTTC. It specifies CASSLDGGYTF. The chain joins TRBV5-1 to TRBJ1-2; the D is unclear. This CDR3 contains 11 residues. Germline CDR1 SGHRS, CDR2 YFSETQ. Trimming took off 0 bases at V and 8 bases at J, with 5 bases between the two ends. Full variable domain (missing parts from reference TRBV5-1 and TRBJ1-2): KAGVTQTPRYLIKTRGQQVTLSCSPISGHRSVSWYQQTPGQGLQFLFEYFSETQRNKGNFPGRFSGRQFSNSRSEMNVSTLELGDSALYLCASSLDGGYTFGSGTRLTVV.

This chain uses TRBV9 with TRBJ1-2; the D gene is possibly TRBD1 (6 bases). The length of the CDR3 is 15 residues. V was clipped by 4 bases and J by 7 bases, with 20 bases between them. Germline values: CDR1 SGDLS, CDR2 YYNGEE. CDR3 sequence (DNA): TGTGCCAGCAGCCCAGAGACGGGGGCCCGAGGTGGCTACACCTTC. Its translation: CASSPETGARGGYTF.

This chain connects TRBV5-1 to TRBJ2-7; 8 bases map to TRBD2. Germline CDR1 reads SGHRS; CDR2 reads YFSETQ. V was clipped by 1 base and J by 2 bases; unmatched bases: 5. The CDR3 is 15 residues long. CDR3 amino acids: CASSLYGLAPYEQYF. CDR3 nucleotides: TGCGCCAGCAGCTTGTACGGACTAGCCCCCTACGAGCAGTACTTC. Full variable domain (missing parts from reference TRBV5-1 and TRBJ2-7): KAGVTQTPRYLIKTRGQQVTLSCSPISGHRSVSWYQQTPGQGLQFLFEYFSETQRNKGNFPGRFSGRQFSNSRSEMNVSTLELGDSALYLCASSLYGLAPYEQYFGPGTRLTVT.

The chain employs TRBV5-1 and TRBJ1-1; a weak D match, TRBD1 (5 bases). Trimming cost V 1 base and J 2 bases, with 12 bases left between them. This CDR3 has 15 residues. Germline values: CDR1 SGHRS, CDR2 YFSETQ. CDR3 sequence (DNA): TGCGCCAGCAGCTTGAATCAGGGATATAACACTGAAGCTTTCTTT. Encoded protein: CASSLNQGYNTEAFF. Together with reference TRBV5-1 and TRBJ1-1, the CDR3 gives the full variable domain: KAGVTQTPRYLIKTRGQQVTLSCSPISGHRSVSWYQQTPGQGLQFLFEYFSETQRNKGNFPGRFSGRQFSNSRSEMNVSTLELGDSALYLCASSLNQGYNTEAFFGQGTRLTVV.